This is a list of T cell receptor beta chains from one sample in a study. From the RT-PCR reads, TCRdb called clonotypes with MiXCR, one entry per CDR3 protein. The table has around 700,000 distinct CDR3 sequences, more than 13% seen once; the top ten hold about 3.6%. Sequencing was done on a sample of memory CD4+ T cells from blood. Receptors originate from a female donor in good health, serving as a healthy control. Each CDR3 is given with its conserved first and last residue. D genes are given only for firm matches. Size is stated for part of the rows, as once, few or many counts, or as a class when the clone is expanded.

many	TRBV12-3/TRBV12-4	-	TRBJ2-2	TGTGCCAGCATTGCGGACACCGGGGAGCTGTTTTTT	CASIADTGELFF
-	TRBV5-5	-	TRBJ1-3	TGTGCCAGCAGCTTGACGACCGCGTCTGGAAACACCATATATTTT	CASSLTTASGNTIYF
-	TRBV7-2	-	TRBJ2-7	TGTGCCAGCAGTCACGAGGTGGGCGAGCAGTACTTC	CASSHEVGEQYF
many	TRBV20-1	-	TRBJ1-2	TGCAGTGCTAGCTCCGGACAGAAATCTCACGGCTACACCTTC	CSASSGQKSHGYTF
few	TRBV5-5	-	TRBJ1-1	TGTGCCAGCAGCTTCTCCGTAAGCACTGAAGCTTTCTTT	CASSFSVSTEAFF
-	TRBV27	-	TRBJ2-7	TGTGCCAGTAAGAGATCGGGGAGCACCTACGAGCAGTACTTC	CASKRSGSTYEQYF
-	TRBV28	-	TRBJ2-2	TGTGCCAGCAGTTTACCCGGGACACAATTGGGGGAGCTGTTTTTT	CASSLPGTQLGELFF
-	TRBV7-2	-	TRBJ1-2	TGTGCCAGCAGCTTATCGGGGCATGGCTACACCTTC	CASSLSGHGYTF
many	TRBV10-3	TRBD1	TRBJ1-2	TGTGCCACCCAGGACAGGGGTGCCTATGGCTACACCTTC	CATQDRGAYGYTF
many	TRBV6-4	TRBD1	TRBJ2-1	TGTGCCAGCAGGACGACAGGGGGCTACTACAATGAGCAGTTCTTC	CASRTTGGYYNEQFF
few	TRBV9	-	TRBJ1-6	TGTGCCAGCAGCGCCAAACAGTATAATTCACCCCTCCACTTT	CASSAKQYNSPLHF
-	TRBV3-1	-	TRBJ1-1	TGTGCCAGCAGCCTTGGGACGGCTAGCAAAGCTTTCTTT	CASSLGTASKAFF
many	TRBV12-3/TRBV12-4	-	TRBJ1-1	TGTGCCAGCAGTAGCACCGTACGGGACACTGCAGCTTTCTTT	CASSSTVRDTAAFF
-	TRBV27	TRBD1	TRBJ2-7	TGTGCCAGCAGTTTTGTTTTTGGACAGGGGGGCTACGAGCAGTACTTC	CASSFVFGQGGYEQYF
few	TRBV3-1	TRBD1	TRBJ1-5	TGTGCCAGCAGCCAATCGACGCTCAGGGGGAATCAGCCCCAGCATTTT	CASSQSTLRGNQPQHF
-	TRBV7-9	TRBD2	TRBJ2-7	TGTGCCAGCAGCTTACTAGCGGGAGTTCGATACGAGCAGTACTTC	CASSLLAGVRYEQYF
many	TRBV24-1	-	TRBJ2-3	TGTGCCACCAGTGACGGGACTAGCACAGATACGCAGTATTTT	CATSDGTSTDTQYF
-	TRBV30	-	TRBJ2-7	TGTGCCGGAGGGCACCAGGCCTACGAGCAGTACTTC	CAGGHQAYEQYF
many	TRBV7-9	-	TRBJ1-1	TGTGCCAGCAGCTTAGTCTTCGGTGGTACTGAAGCTTTCTTT	CASSLVFGGTEAFF
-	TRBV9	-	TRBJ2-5	TGTGCCAGCAATAGTTGGCCGCAAGAGACCCAGTACTTC	CASNSWPQETQYF
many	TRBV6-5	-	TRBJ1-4	TGTGCCAGCAGTCTGTCCTCGGAAGCTAATGAAAAACTGTTTTTT	CASSLSSEANEKLFF
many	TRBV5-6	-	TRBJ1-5	TGTGCCAGCAGCTTAAGGGGGGCCGAGAATCAGCCCCAGCATTTT	CASSLRGAENQPQHF
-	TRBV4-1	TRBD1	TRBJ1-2	TGCGCCAGCAGCCAAGATTCGTTTGGGGCAGGGGGCTCTCAAGGCTACACCTTC	CASSQDSFGAGGSQGYTF
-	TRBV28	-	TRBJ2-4	TGTGCCAGCATAGGGCAGCTAGCCAAAAACATTCAGTACTTC	CASIGQLAKNIQYF
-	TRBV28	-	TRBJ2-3	TGTGCCAGCAAATCCGGGGAAGCTACAGATACGCAGTATTTT	CASKSGEATDTQYF
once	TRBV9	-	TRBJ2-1	TGTGCCAGCAGCGTCCAGGGAGAGGATGAGCAGTTCTTC	CASSVQGEDEQFF
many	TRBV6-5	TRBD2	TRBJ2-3	TGTGCCAGCAGTTACTCGCGGGAGGTCACAGATACGCAGTATTTT	CASSYSREVTDTQYF
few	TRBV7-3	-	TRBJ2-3	TGTGCCAGCAGCCCTTACAACACAGATACGCAGTATTTT	CASSPYNTDTQYF
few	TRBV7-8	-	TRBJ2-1	TGTGCCAGCAGCTTAGTCGGCGGCCTTGATTACAATGAGCAGTTCTTC	CASSLVGGLDYNEQFF
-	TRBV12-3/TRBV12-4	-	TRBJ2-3	TGTGCCAGCAGTTCGGTGAAAGGGAATCAAATAACGCAGTATTTT	CASSSVKGNQITQYF
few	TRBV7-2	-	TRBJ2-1	TGTGCCAGCAGCTTAGTTGTAGACAATGAGCAGTTCTTC	CASSLVVDNEQFF
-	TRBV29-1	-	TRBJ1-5	TGCAGCGTTTCCGACCAAAGGGGAGATCAGCCCCAGCATTTT	CSVSDQRGDQPQHF
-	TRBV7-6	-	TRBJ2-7	TGTGCCAGCAGCTTAGAGGCAGGGACGGACGAGCAGTACTTC	CASSLEAGTDEQYF
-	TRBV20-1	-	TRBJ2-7	TGCAGTGCTAGAAACTTAGGGGCCACCTACGAGCAGTACTTC	CSARNLGATYEQYF
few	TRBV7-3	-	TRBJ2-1	TGTGCCAGCAGCCCAAACAGGAATGAGCAGTTCTTC	CASSPNRNEQFF
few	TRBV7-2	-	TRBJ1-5	TGTGCCAGCACATGGACAGCGTCTAGCAATCAGCCCCAGCATTTT	CASTWTASSNQPQHF
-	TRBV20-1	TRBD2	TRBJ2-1	TGCAGTCTTAGCGGGAGGGGTAATGAGCAGTTCTTC	CSLSGRGNEQFF
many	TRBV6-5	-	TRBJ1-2	TGTGCCAGCAGTGACGGGGGGGACTATGGCTACACCTTC	CASSDGGDYGYTF
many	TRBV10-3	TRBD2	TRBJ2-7	TGTGCCATCAGTGATACCGGGGGGATAGGCGAGCAGTACTTC	CAISDTGGIGEQYF
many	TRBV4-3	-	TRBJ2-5	TGCGCCAGCAGCCAAGATTCACTAGTCGGCGAGACCCAGTACTTC	CASSQDSLVGETQYF
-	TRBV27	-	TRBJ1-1	TGTGCCAGCAGTTTCTCGGGGGCGTATGCCACTGAAGCTTTCTTT	CASSFSGAYATEAFF
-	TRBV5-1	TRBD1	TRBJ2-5	TGCGCCAGCAGCTTAGTCCGTGGCAGGGGGGAGACCCAGTACTTC	CASSLVRGRGETQYF